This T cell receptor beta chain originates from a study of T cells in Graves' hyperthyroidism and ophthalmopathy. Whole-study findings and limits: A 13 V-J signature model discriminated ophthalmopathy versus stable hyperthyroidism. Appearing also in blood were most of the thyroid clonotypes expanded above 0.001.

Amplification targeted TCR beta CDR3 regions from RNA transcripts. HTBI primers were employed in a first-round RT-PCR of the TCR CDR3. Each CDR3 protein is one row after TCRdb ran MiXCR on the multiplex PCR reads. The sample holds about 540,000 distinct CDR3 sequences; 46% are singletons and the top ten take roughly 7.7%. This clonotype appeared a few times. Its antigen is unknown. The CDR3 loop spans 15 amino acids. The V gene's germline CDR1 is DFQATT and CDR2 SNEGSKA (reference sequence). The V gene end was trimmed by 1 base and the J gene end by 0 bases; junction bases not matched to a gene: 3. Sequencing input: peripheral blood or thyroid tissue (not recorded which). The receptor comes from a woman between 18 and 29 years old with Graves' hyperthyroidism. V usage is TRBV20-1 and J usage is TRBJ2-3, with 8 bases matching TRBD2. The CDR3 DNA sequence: TGCAGTGCTAGAGGTAGCGGGGCTAGCACAGATACGCAGTATTTT. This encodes CSARGSGASTDTQYF.